This T cell receptor beta chain came from a study of blood T cell dynamics during melanoma immunotherapy. Study-level background: First-line therapy was either pembrolizumab or nivolumab with ipilimumab for metastatic melanoma. Study-level points and caveats: Unlike progressors, later disease-control patients had W3 repertoires gaining clonality or diversity.

Clones were read by immunoSEQ multiplex PCR, and TCRdb kept only the in-frame ones, dropping some. In the table there are around 11,000 clones, roughly 80% of which are singletons. By sample share, this clone is medium-sized (0.01 to 0.1%). Its antigen is still unknown. Time point described: pre-treatment baseline. Samples come from before therapy and from week 3 after the first blockade cycle. At 12 weeks after first infusion, RECIST 1.1 defined response for most patients. Losses at the gene ends were 4 bases for V and 5 bases for J; bases not matched to a gene: 16. The V gene's germline CDR1 is SGHRS and CDR2 YFSETQ. CDR3 length: 19 residues.

The chain combines TRBV5-1 with TRBJ1-6; 9 nucleotides align to TRBD1. The specimen was blood, collected from a patient treated with checkpoint blockade. This receptor was identified in a human donor with melanoma. DNA of the CDR3: TGCGCCAGCAGCGTATCCGGGACAGGGTTGGCCACTCATAATTCACCCCTCCACTTT. This gives the protein CASSVSGTGLATHNSPLHF. The full variable domain, its missing parts supplied by reference TRBV5-1 and TRBJ1-6, is KAGVTQTPRYLIKTRGQQVTLSCSPISGHRSVSWYQQTPGQGLQFLFEYFSETQRNKGNFPGRFSGRQFSNSRSEMNVSTLELGDSALYLCASSVSGTGLATHNSPLHFGNGTRLTVT.